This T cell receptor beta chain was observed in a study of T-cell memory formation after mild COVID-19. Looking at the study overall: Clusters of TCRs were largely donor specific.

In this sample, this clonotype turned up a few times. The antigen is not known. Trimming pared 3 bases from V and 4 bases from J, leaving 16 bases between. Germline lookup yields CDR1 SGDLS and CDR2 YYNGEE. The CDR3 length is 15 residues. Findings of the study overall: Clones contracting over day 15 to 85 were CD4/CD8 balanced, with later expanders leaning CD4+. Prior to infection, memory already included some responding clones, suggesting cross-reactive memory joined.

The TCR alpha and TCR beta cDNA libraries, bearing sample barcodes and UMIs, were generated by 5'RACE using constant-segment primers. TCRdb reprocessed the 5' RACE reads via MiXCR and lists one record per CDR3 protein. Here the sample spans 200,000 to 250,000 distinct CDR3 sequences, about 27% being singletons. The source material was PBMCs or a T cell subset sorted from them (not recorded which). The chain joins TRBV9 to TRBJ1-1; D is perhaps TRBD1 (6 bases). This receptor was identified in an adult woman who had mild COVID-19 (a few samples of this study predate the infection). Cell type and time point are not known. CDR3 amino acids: CASSEGTGWSTEAFF. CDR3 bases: TGTGCCAGCAGCGAGGGAACAGGGTGGAGCACTGAAGCTTTCTTT.